The 16 T cell receptor beta chains given below trace back to one sample, sequenced in a study of shared clonotypes between healthy human individuals. Sequencing was performed with immunoSEQ multiplex PCR; in TCRdb, only in-frame clones are kept and a portion is missing. Seen here are a few hundred thousand clones, less than 97% observed once, and the top ten hold about 0.11%. Cells designated naive CD8 were CD45RO-negative and were positively selected for CCR7, with terminally differentiated effector memory CD45RA+ cells excluded. Input material: naive CD8+ T cells sorted from blood. The receptors here all came from a woman between 25 and 40 years old in good health.

The chain employs TRBV20-1 and TRBJ2-1; D perhaps matches TRBD1 (5 bases). CDR1 is DFQATT and CDR2 is SNEGSKA in the germline V gene (reference sequence). V lost 5 bases to trimming and J lost 6 bases, with 8 bases between them. The CDR3 loop spans 11 amino acids. CDR3 protein: CSAPQGNEQFF. The CDR3 DNA is TGCAGTGCTCCTCAGGGCAATGAGCAGTTCTTC.

The chain couples TRBV9 to TRBJ1-3; D is unresolved. The CDR3 runs to 12 residues. In germline, CDR1 is SGDLS, CDR2 YYNGEE. V lost 4 bases to trimming and J lost 3 bases, with 5 bases between them. CDR3 DNA: TGTGCCAGCAGCTCTTTTGGAAACACCATATATTTT. It specifies CASSSFGNTIYF. The variable domain in full, with the rest retrieved from reference TRBV9 and TRBJ1-3, is DSGVTQTPKHLITATGQRVTLRCSPRSGDLSVYWYQQSLDQGLQFLIQYYNGEERAKGNILERFSAQQFPDLHSELNLSSLELGDSALYFCASSSFGNTIYFGEGSWLTVV.

The chain combines TRBV7-8 with TRBJ2-5; D unclear. The CDR3 is 12 amino acids. CDR1 is SGHVS, CDR2 FQNEAQ, per germline. V was pared by 7 bases and J by 0 bases, with 6 bases between. The CDR3 DNA sequence: TGTGCCAGCATTCACAACCAAGAGACCCAGTACTTC. Its translation: CASIHNQETQYF.

The chain employs TRBV4-1 and TRBJ2-5; 8 bases are a match to TRBD2. In germline, CDR1 is MGHRA, CDR2 YSYEKL. This CDR3 comprises 15 residues. Trimming cost V 4 bases and J 5 bases; bases outside gene matches: 9. The CDR3 sequence is CASSPRRGGYETQYF. The CDR3 DNA is TGCGCCAGCAGCCCGCGACGGGGGGGATATGAGACCCAGTACTTC.

The chain links TRBV7-2 to TRBJ1-1; the D is unclear. CDR3 length: 16 residues. V lost 0 bases, J lost 8 bases, and 19 bases lay in between. CDR1 and CDR2 (germline): SGHTA, FQGNSA. The CDR3 here is CASSLAHSYTGSEAFF. The CDR3 DNA reads as TGTGCCAGCAGCTTAGCGCACAGCTATACCGGATCAGAAGCTTTCTTT. Based on the CDR3 plus reference TRBV7-2 and TRBJ1-1, the full variable domain is GAGVSQSPSNKVTEKGKDVELRCDPISGHTALYWYRQSLGQGLEFLIYFQGNSAPDKSGLPSDRFSAERTGGSVSTLTIQRTQQEDSAVYLCASSLAHSYTGSEAFFGQGTRLTVV.

The chain recombines TRBV19 with TRBJ2-5, with 9 bases matching TRBD1. V was pared by 6 bases and J by 5 bases, with 10 bases of the junction left unmatched. Per the germline V gene, CDR1 is LNHDA and CDR2 is SQIVND (reference sequence). The CDR3 has 15 residues. CDR3 protein: CASSSGTGLGETQYF. Here the CDR3 DNA reads TGTGCCAGTAGCTCCGGGACAGGGCTCGGGGAGACCCAGTACTTC.

This chain joins TRBV25-1 and TRBJ2-3, with TRBD2 identical over 8 bases. This CDR3 region has 14 residues. In germline, CDR1 is MGHDK, CDR2 SYGVNS. V was pared by 11 bases and J by 8 bases, with 15 bases of the junction left unmatched. CDR3 region: CAEKMAAGVGTQYF. CDR3 DNA: TGTGCCGAGAAGATGGCAGCGGGAGTGGGTACGCAGTATTTT.

The genes are TRBV30 and TRBJ1-1; 7 bases match TRBD1. The CDR3 contains 12 residues. V shed 1 base, J shed 5 bases, and the junction held 1 base outside the gene matches. CDR1 and CDR2 (germline): GTSNPN, SVGIG (reference sequence). This CDR3 reads CAWSAGGTEAFF. In DNA, the CDR3 is TGTGCCTGGAGTGCAGGGGGAACTGAAGCTTTCTTT.

In its sample, this clone was seen a few times. This chain joins TRBV4-1 and TRBJ1-5; TRBD1 aligns across 8 bases. J gave up 3 bases and V 0 bases, and 4 bases lay outside the gene matches. Germline V lookup: CDR1 MGHRA, CDR2 YSYEKL. The CDR3 spans 16 residues. CDR3 nucleotide sequence: TGCGCCAGCAGCCAAGACGGACAGGGCCTCAATCAGCCCCAGCATTTT. The encoded protein is CASSQDGQGLNQPQHF.

V gene TRBV28 combines with J gene TRBJ2-1, with 7 bases lining up with TRBD2. Germline CDR1 reads MDHEN; CDR2 reads SYDVKM. With 1 base clipped from V and 5 bases from J, the junction kept 14 bases outside the gene matches. There are 18 residues in the CDR3. The CDR3, as DNA: TGTGCCAGCAGTTTATCCTTTCGGGGGGAGGGGTATAACAATGAGCAGTTCTTC. It translates to CASSLSFRGEGYNNEQFF.

The sample holds one count of this clone. V is TRBV16 and J is TRBJ1-1; 8 bases line up with TRBD1. This CDR3 region has 14 residues. CDR1 and CDR2 (germline): KGHSY, FQNENV. With 3 bases clipped from V and 5 bases from J, the junction kept 5 bases outside the gene matches. CDR3 nucleotides: TGTGCCAGCAGCCATCGGACAGGGCGTACTGAAGCTTTCTTT. Translation: CASSHRTGRTEAFF.

This chain's CDR3 is CASSQQLAGARPYEQYF. CDR3 DNA sequence: TGCGCCAGCAGCCAACAACTAGCGGGAGCGAGGCCCTACGAGCAGTACTTC. The V and J genes are TRBV5-1 and TRBJ2-7; TRBD2 aligns across 11 bases. Unmatched junction bases numbered 11, after V lost 4 bases and J lost 2 bases. Germline V gene lookup returns CDR1 SGHRS and CDR2 YFSETQ. There are 17 residues in the CDR3.

The rearrangement joins TRBV6-5 to TRBJ2-3; no definite D call. CDR1 is MNHEY and CDR2 is SVGAGI in the germline V gene. Between the trimmed V and J ends, which lost 2 bases and 2 bases, there was a span of 8 bases. This CDR3 has 14 amino acids. CDR3 sequence reads: CASSYALDTDTQYF. CDR3 DNA: TGTGCCAGCAGTTACGCGCTAGACACAGATACGCAGTATTTT.

The genes are TRBV4-1 and TRBJ2-1; D is perhaps TRBD2 (5 bases). CDR1 and CDR2 from the germline V gene are MGHRA and YSYEKL. The CDR3 loop spans 17 amino acids. The germline V and J ends were trimmed by 4 bases and 5 bases, with 21 bases remaining between them. This CDR3 is CASSPRVAAGRDNEQFF. CDR3 nucleotides: TGCGCCAGCAGCCCAAGAGTAGCCGCGGGCCGGGACAATGAGCAGTTCTTC.

The chain has TRBV7-9 and TRBJ1-3, with a possible D match to TRBD1 (6 bases). CDR1 is SEHNR, CDR2 FQNEAQ, per germline (reference sequence). This CDR3 contains 14 residues. The V and J ends lost 5 bases and 0 bases respectively, with 8 bases between them. CDR3 sequence: CASSRTDSGNTIYF. The CDR3 nucleotides read TGTGCCAGCAGCCGGACAGACTCTGGAAACACCATATATTTT.

V usage is TRBV28 and J usage is TRBJ2-6; D is unclear. Trimming left V 2 bases short and J 1 base short, with 9 bases between. The germline V gene encodes CDR1 MDHEN and CDR2 SYDVKM. The CDR3 contains 16 residues. The CDR3 protein is CASSLRPLSGANVLTF. In DNA, the CDR3 is TGTGCCAGCAGTTTACGACCTTTGTCTGGGGCCAACGTCCTGACTTTC.